A single sample gave rise to the 15 T cell receptor beta chains below, sequenced in a study of T cells in Graves' hyperthyroidism and ophthalmopathy. RNA transcripts served as the template for amplifying TCR beta CDR3 regions. An initial round of RT-PCR targeting the TCR CDR3 relied on the HTBI primer set. TCRdb processed the multiplex PCR reads anew with MiXCR; each CDR3 protein has one entry. The sample holds about 590,000 distinct CDR3 sequences, more than 13% seen once. Sequencing was performed on blood. Receptor source: a woman in her late teens or twenties with Graves' ophthalmopathy.

V usage is TRBV25-1 and J usage is TRBJ1-4, with D perhaps TRBD1 (5 bases). This CDR3 comprises 12 residues. Trimming stripped 5 bases from V and 7 bases from J, with 8 bases between. Germline CDR1 and CDR2: MGHDK and SYGVNS. This CDR3 reads CASSFGGEKLFF. The DNA for the CDR3 is TGTGCCAGCAGTTTTGGGGGTGAAAAACTGTTTTTT.

This clonotype has only a few counts. The gene calls are TRBV5-4 and TRBJ2-7; D possibly corresponds to TRBD1 (6 bases). Between the trimmed V and J ends, which lost 2 bases and 6 bases, there was a span of 15 bases. Germline V gene sequence: CDR1 SGHNT, CDR2 YYREEE (reference sequence). This CDR3 spans 14 amino acids. The DNA of the CDR3 is TGTGCCAGCAGCTTCAGGGGTGGGCGGGTCGAGCAGTACTTC. This encodes CASSFRGGRVEQYF.

The chain recombines TRBV5-1 with TRBJ2-5; D perhaps matches TRBD2 (6 bases). The germline V and J ends were trimmed by 3 bases and 3 bases, with 15 bases remaining between them. The CDR3 has 15 residues. Germline assignment: CDR1 SGHRS and CDR2 YFSETQ. This CDR3 is CASSWGGGTEETQYF. The CDR3 nucleotides are TGCGCCAGCAGCTGGGGAGGAGGGACGGAAGAGACCCAGTACTTC.

This clonotype has a handful of counts. This sequence joins TRBV30 and TRBJ2-2; tentative D call: TRBD2 (5 bases). The germline gives CDR1 GTSNPN, CDR2 SVGIG (reference sequence). V shed 0 bases and J shed 3 bases, with 11 bases lying between them. The CDR3 spans 15 residues. CDR3 DNA sequence: TGTGCCTGGAGTGTAGCCGGGGTCTACACCGGGGAGCTGTTTTTT. Translation gives CAWSVAGVYTGELFF.

This clonotype was detected only once. CDR3 DNA sequence: TGTGCCAGCAGCTCGTCCCGGGACAGGGGTCAAGAGACCCAGTACTTC. This gives the protein CASSSSRDRGQETQYF. The V and J genes are TRBV3-1 and TRBJ2-5; 10 bases align to TRBD1. The CDR3 length is 16 residues. The trim removed 5 bases at V and 2 bases at J, leaving 8 bases unmatched. CDR1 is LGHDT and CDR2 is YNNKEL in the germline V gene (reference sequence).

This clonotype was seen a handful of times. This chain joins TRBV2 and TRBJ1-4; D possibly corresponds to TRBD1 (5 bases). V lost 5 bases, J lost 3 bases, and 10 bases lay in between. The CDR3 sequence is 14 residues long. Germline CDR1 reads SNHLY; CDR2 reads FYNNEI. CDR3 DNA: TGTGCCAGCAGTAAGGGGCCCGCTAATGAAAAACTGTTTTTT. It encodes CASSKGPANEKLFF.

This clonotype has a handful of counts. CDR3 DNA sequence: TGTGCCAGCAGCTTAGGTAGCGGAGCGAACACCGGGGAGCTGTTTTTT. This encodes CASSLGSGANTGELFF. This chain links TRBV7-9 with TRBJ2-2; D possibly corresponds to TRBD2 (6 bases). CDR1 is SEHNR and CDR2 is FQNEAQ in the germline V gene (reference sequence). This CDR3 has 16 residues. The germline V and J ends were trimmed by 1 base and 0 bases, with 9 bases remaining between them.

The chain couples TRBV3-1 to TRBJ2-2, with D perhaps TRBD2 (6 bases). The germline CDR1 and CDR2 sequences are LGHDT and YNNKEL (reference sequence). Trimming took 4 bases from V and 1 from J, leaving 13 bases between them. The CDR3 is made up of 16 amino acids. The CDR3 loop reads CASSLGTGRNTGELFF. CDR3 DNA: TGTGCCAGCAGCCTCGGGACCGGGAGGAACACCGGGGAGCTGTTTTTT.

This clonotype was observed at least ten times. The rearrangement links TRBV5-6 to TRBJ2-5; D perhaps matches TRBD2 (6 bases). The CDR3 spans 14 residues. CDR1 and CDR2 from the germline V gene are SGHDT and YYEEEE. V lost 3 bases, J lost 4 bases, and 13 bases lay in between. Here the CDR3 reads CASSWGSSGETQYF. CDR3 DNA sequence: TGTGCCAGCAGCTGGGGGAGTAGCGGAGAGACCCAGTACTTC. The variable domain in full, completed from reference TRBV5-6 and TRBJ2-5, reads DAGVTQSPTHLIKTRGQQVTLRCSPKSGHDTVSWYQQALGQGPQFIFQYYEEEERQRGNFPDRFSGHQFPNYSSELNVNALLLGDSALYLCASSWGSSGETQYFGPGTRLLVL.

Many counts were recorded for this clonotype. V usage is TRBV6-1 and J usage is TRBJ2-7; the match to TRBD1 covers 8 bases. CDR1 is MNHNS and CDR2 is SASEGT in the germline V gene. Unmatched junction bases numbered 16, after V lost 5 bases and J lost 7 bases. The CDR3 is 16 residues long. The CDR3 sequence: CASSRFSGGPTNEQYF. The CDR3 DNA is TGTGCCAGCAGTCGATTTTCAGGGGGCCCGACAAATGAGCAGTACTTC.

This clonotype has more than one count but fewer than ten. This sequence joins TRBV12-3 or TRBV12-4 and TRBJ2-6; the match to TRBD2 covers 12 bases. The CDR3 extends over 18 amino acids. The V gene end was trimmed by 5 bases and the J gene end by 0 bases; junction bases not matched to a gene: 5. Written as DNA, the CDR3 is TGTGCCAGCAGTCCGCGACTAGCGGGGGTCTCTGGGGCCAACGTCCTGACTTTC. Translation gives CASSPRLAGVSGANVLTF.

This clonotype was counted many times. This sequence joins TRBV7-2 and TRBJ2-1; D call uncertain. CDR1 is SGHTA and CDR2 is FQGNSA in the germline V gene. This CDR3 has 13 amino acids. V lost 2 bases and J lost 3, with 5 bases in between. CDR3 sequence reads: CASSLINYNEQFF. The CDR3 bases are TGTGCCAGCAGCTTAATTAACTACAATGAGCAGTTCTTC.

The chain links TRBV28 to TRBJ1-2; 8 bases are a match to TRBD1. Germline-derived CDR1 and CDR2 are MDHEN and SYDVKM. The CDR3 extends over 15 amino acids. The ends lost 5 bases at V and 4 bases at J; junction bases unmatched: 9. The CDR3 DNA is TGTGCCAGCAGTCCTTCCGGGACAGGCCTCTATGGCTACACCTTC. This gives the protein CASSPSGTGLYGYTF.

In DNA form, the CDR3 reads TGTGCCAGCAGCTTAGGGCGGGAGGGCGACTCCTACGAGCAGTACTTC. As protein: CASSLGREGDSYEQYF. The J gene is TRBJ2-7, the V gene TRBV11-2; 9 nucleotides agree with TRBD2. The CDR3 sequence is 16 residues long. Germline V CDR1 and CDR2: SGHAT, FQNNGV. The trim removed 1 base at V and 0 bases at J, leaving 4 bases unmatched.

This clonotype was found once. The chain carries TRBV2 and TRBJ2-3, with TRBD1 matching 7 bases. The CDR3 runs to 17 residues. The V and J ends lost 2 bases and 0 bases, in that order; junction bases with no gene match: 8. Germline lookup yields CDR1 SNHLY and CDR2 FYNNEI. The CDR3 loop is CASSEPPATGSTDTQYF. The DNA for the CDR3 is TGTGCCAGCAGTGAACCCCCCGCGACAGGGAGCACAGATACGCAGTATTTT.